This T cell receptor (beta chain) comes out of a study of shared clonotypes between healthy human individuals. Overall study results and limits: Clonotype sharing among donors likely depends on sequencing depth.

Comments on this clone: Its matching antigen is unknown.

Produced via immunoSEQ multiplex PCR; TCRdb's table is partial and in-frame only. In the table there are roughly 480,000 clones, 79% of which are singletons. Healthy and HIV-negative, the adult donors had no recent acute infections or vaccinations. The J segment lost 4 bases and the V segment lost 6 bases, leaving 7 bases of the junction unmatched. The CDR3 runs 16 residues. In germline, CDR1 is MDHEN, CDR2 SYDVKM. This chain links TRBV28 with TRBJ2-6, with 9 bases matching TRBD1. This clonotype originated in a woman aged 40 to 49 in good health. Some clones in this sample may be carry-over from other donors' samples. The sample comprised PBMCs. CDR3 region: CASSRDRVSGANVLTF. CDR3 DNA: TGTGCCAGCAGCCGGGACAGGGTCTCCGGGGCCAACGTCCTGACTTTC. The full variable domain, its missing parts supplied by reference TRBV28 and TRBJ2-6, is DVKVTQSSRYLVKRTGEKVFLECVQDMDHENMFWYRQDPGLGLRLIYFSYDVKMKEKGDIPEGYSVSREKKERFSLILESASTNQTSMYLCASSRDRVSGANVLTFGAGSRLTVL.